Following are 22 T cell receptor beta chains from one sample sequenced in a study of blood T cell repertoires in COVID-19. Sequencing was performed with immunoSEQ multiplex PCR; in TCRdb, only in-frame clones are kept and a portion is missing. The data hold around 450,000 clones, with about 90% observed a single time. The sample consisted of PBMCs or T cells enriched from blood (not recorded which). These receptors were obtained from a woman between 18 and 30 years old who had recovered from COVID-19.

This clone was recorded once. In the same sample, other DNA sequences code for this CDR3. The chain joins TRBV7-3 to TRBJ2-1, with 11 bases matching TRBD2. Germline CDR1 and CDR2: SGHTA and FQGTGA. With 5 bases clipped from V and 3 bases from J, the junction kept 3 bases outside the gene matches. This CDR3 has 15 amino acids. CDR3 protein: CASSLGTSGYNEQFF. CDR3 nucleotide sequence: TGTGCCAGCAGCCTCGGGACTAGCGGCTACAATGAGCAGTTCTTC.

V and J are TRBV29-1 and TRBJ2-7; a possible D gene is TRBD1 (5 bases). Trimming left V 2 bases short and J 3 bases short, with 17 bases between. CDR3 length: 15 residues. Germline CDR1 SQVTM, CDR2 ANQGSEA. In nucleotides, the CDR3 is TGCAGCGTTGAAAATAAGGCAGGGAAACGCTACGAGCAGTACTTC. It is translated as CSVENKAGKRYEQYF.

This sequence joins TRBV2 and TRBJ2-3, with D possibly matching TRBD1 (6 bases). Germline V gives CDR1 SNHLY, CDR2 FYNNEI. V was clipped by 9 bases and J by 0 bases, with 13 bases between them. CDR3 length: 14 amino acids. The chain's CDR3 is CASEQGPSTDTQYF. The DNA for the CDR3 is TGTGCCAGTGAACAGGGTCCTAGCACAGATACGCAGTATTTT. The full variable domain, rest sourced from reference TRBV2 and TRBJ2-3, is EPEVTQTPSHQVTQMGQEVILRCVPISNHLYFYWYRQILGQKVEFLVSFYNNEISEKSEIFDDQFSVERPDGSNFTLKIRSTKLEDSAMYFCASEQGPSTDTQYFGPGTRLTVL.

The V and J genes are TRBV3-1 (or the pseudogene TRBV3-2) and TRBJ1-2, with 7 positions matching TRBD1. The germline V gene has CDR1 LGHDT and CDR2 YNNKEL (reference sequence). Trimming took 2 bases from V and 0 from J; bases not matched to a gene: 3. This CDR3 is 15 amino acids long. This chain's CDR3 is CASSQQGVTNYGYTF. The CDR3, as DNA: TGTGCCAGCAGCCAACAGGGGGTAACTAACTATGGCTACACCTTC.

This clone was recorded once. V usage is TRBV28 and J usage is TRBJ1-2, with D uncertain. The germline V and J ends were trimmed by 6 bases and 5 bases, with 16 bases remaining between them. The length of the CDR3 is 14 residues. From germline, CDR1 is MDHEN and CDR2 SYDVKM. The CDR3 here is CASRRSPQTYGYTF. CDR3 in DNA: TGTGCCAGCAGGAGGTCTCCCCAAACATATGGCTACACCTTC.

The chain carries TRBV12-3 or TRBV12-4 and TRBJ2-3; D not resolved. Trimming cost V 3 bases and J 4 bases, with 8 bases left between them. The CDR3 runs 13 residues. The CDR3 DNA is TGTGCCAGCAGTTTTAGTTCCCCAGATACGCAGTATTTT. This translates into CASSFSSPDTQYF.

This clone was seen a handful of times. The gene calls are TRBV9 and TRBJ2-3; perhaps TRBD2 as D (6 bases). Per germline, CDR1 SGDLS and CDR2 YYNGEE. Between the trimmed V and J ends, which lost 3 bases and 3 bases, there was a span of 17 bases. The CDR3 sequence is 16 residues long. The CDR3, as DNA: TGTGCCAGCAGCGCCCACGGGACTCTAATTACAGATACGCAGTATTTT. Translating it yields CASSAHGTLITDTQYF.

The V and J genes are TRBV28 and TRBJ2-3, with 9 nucleotides matching TRBD1. This CDR3 comprises 16 residues. Per the germline V gene, CDR1 is MDHEN and CDR2 is SYDVKM. Unmatched junction bases numbered 10, after V lost 6 bases and J lost 3 bases. CDR3: CASSPLDRGGTDTQYF. The CDR3 DNA reads as TGTGCCAGCAGCCCACTCGACAGGGGGGGAACAGATACGCAGTATTTT.

This chain connects TRBV5-1 to TRBJ2-1, with 8 nucleotides matching TRBD1. Trimming cost V 2 bases and J 8 bases; bases outside gene matches: 15. Germline CDR1 SGHRS, CDR2 YFSETQ. CDR3 length equals 17 residues. Here the CDR3 DNA reads TGCGCCAGCAGCTTTGTACCGACAGGGGCAAAGGTTTATGAGCAGTTCTTC. This codes for CASSFVPTGAKVYEQFF.

V is TRBV2 and J is TRBJ1-1; 8 bases align to TRBD1. V was clipped by 7 bases and J by 5 bases; unmatched bases: 9. Germline-derived CDR1 and CDR2 are SNHLY and FYNNEI. This CDR3 is 14 amino acids long. The CDR3 nucleotides read TGTGCCAGCAATTTCGACAGGGGAGGGACTGAAGCTTTCTTT. Translation gives CASNFDRGGTEAFF.

This clone has only a few counts. The rearrangement joins TRBV6-1 to TRBJ1-4; D might be TRBD1 (5 bases). The germline V gene encodes CDR1 MNHNS and CDR2 SASEGT. Between the trimmed V and J ends, which lost 3 bases and 8 bases, there was a span of 10 bases. There are 13 residues in the CDR3. This chain's CDR3 is CASSDGGEEKLFF. CDR3 sequence (DNA): TGTGCCAGCAGTGACGGGGGGGAAGAAAAACTGTTTTTT.

The chain recombines TRBV9 with TRBJ1-1; D unclear. The CDR3 sequence is 14 residues long. Germline V gene data show CDR1 as SGDLS and CDR2 as YYNGEE. V shed 4 bases and J shed 3 bases, with 13 bases lying between them. The CDR3: CASSPSARDTEAFF. The CDR3 DNA follows: TGTGCCAGCAGCCCTTCGGCGAGGGACACTGAAGCTTTCTTT. Together with reference TRBV9 and TRBJ1-1, the CDR3 gives the full variable domain: DSGVTQTPKHLITATGQRVTLRCSPRSGDLSVYWYQQSLDQGLQFLIQYYNGEERAKGNILERFSAQQFPDLHSELNLSSLELGDSALYFCASSPSARDTEAFFGQGTRLTVV.

The chain recombines TRBV19 with TRBJ2-7; D call uncertain. Per the germline V gene, CDR1 is LNHDA and CDR2 is SQIVND (reference sequence). This CDR3 spans 15 amino acids. V shed 5 bases and J shed 0 bases, with 14 bases lying between them. For the CDR3, the DNA is TGTGCCAGTAGTTTTACCGGGTTCCTCTCCTACGAGCAGTACTTC. This encodes CASSFTGFLSYEQYF.

The chain carries TRBV5-1 and TRBJ1-1; D is possibly TRBD1 (5 bases). The ends were cut back, 4 bases at V and 1 base at J, with 14 bases in the middle. Per germline, CDR1 SGHRS and CDR2 YFSETQ. This CDR3 spans 15 amino acids. The CDR3 is CASSAGVGENTEAFF. In DNA, the CDR3 is TGCGCCAGCAGCGCGGGGGTGGGCGAGAACACTGAAGCTTTCTTT.

The CDR3 bases are TGTGCCAGCAGTCCACTGGGGGGTGGCACCGGGGAGCTGTTTTTT. This translates into CASSPLGGGTGELFF. The rearrangement links TRBV27 to TRBJ2-2; D possibly corresponds to TRBD2 (6 bases). The CDR3 covers 15 residues. Germline V gives CDR1 MNHEY, CDR2 SMNVEV (reference sequence). V gave up 5 bases and J gave up 4 bases, with 14 bases separating them.

The chain is built from TRBV7-8 and TRBJ1-1, with D maybe TRBD1 (5 bases). This CDR3 has 14 amino acids. Trimming took off 4 bases at V and 1 base at J, with 10 bases between the two ends. The V gene's germline CDR1 is SGHVS and CDR2 FQNEAQ. CDR3 in DNA: TGTGCCAGCAGCTCAACGGACACGAACACTGAAGCTTTCTTT. As protein: CASSSTDTNTEAFF.

The chain employs TRBV7-9 and TRBJ1-2; D gene unclear. Looked up from germline, CDR1 is SEHNR and CDR2 is FQNEAQ (reference sequence). CDR3 length equals 16 residues. The V end was cut by 3 bases, the J end by 5 bases, with 19 bases between. This CDR3 is CASSFGLSVLGYGYTF. CDR3 sequence (DNA): TGTGCCAGCAGCTTCGGACTTTCGGTGTTAGGATATGGCTACACCTTC.

This clone has only a few counts. The V gene is TRBV7-9, the J gene TRBJ1-1; no definite D call. CDR1 is SEHNR and CDR2 is FQNEAQ in the germline V gene (reference sequence). Trimming stripped 2 bases from V and 1 base from J, with 11 bases between. The CDR3 loop spans 15 amino acids. CDR3: CASSLLAGSNTEAFF. The CDR3 DNA follows: TGTGCCAGCAGCTTATTGGCAGGCTCGAACACTGAAGCTTTCTTT.

The chain has TRBV25-1 and TRBJ2-2; 7 nucleotides agree with TRBD1. With V trimmed by 4 bases and J by 5 bases, 4 bases remained unmatched. This CDR3 region has 14 residues. CDR1 and CDR2 (germline): MGHDK, SYGVNS. The DNA of the CDR3 is TGTGCCAGCAGTGGCACGACAGGGACCGGGGAGCTGTTTTTT. It encodes CASSGTTGTGELFF. Based on the CDR3 plus reference TRBV25-1 and TRBJ2-2, the full variable domain is EADIYQTPRYLVIGTGKKITLECSQTMGHDKMYWYQQDPGMELHLIHYSYGVNSTEKGDLSSESTVSRIRTEHFPLTLESARPSHTSQYLCASSGTTGTGELFFGEGSRLTVL.

This clone is a singleton in its sample. This chain connects TRBV4-2 to TRBJ2-1, with 8 bases aligning to TRBD2. The CDR3 totals 16 residues. Germline assignment: CDR1 LGHNA and CDR2 YNFKEQ. V lost 4 bases to trimming and J lost 8 bases; unmatched junction nucleotides: 13. CDR3 residues: CASSPTGSGEVDEQFF. DNA for the CDR3: TGTGCCAGCAGCCCCACGGGTAGCGGGGAGGTCGATGAGCAGTTCTTC.

The chain recombines TRBV12-5 with TRBJ2-5, with 8 bases that match TRBD2. The germline gives CDR1 LGHNT, CDR2 FRNRAP. The CDR3 sequence is 15 residues long. With 6 bases clipped from V and 1 base from J, the junction kept 7 bases outside the gene matches. CDR3 sequence: CASGPAGALQETQYF. The CDR3 region has the DNA TGTGCTAGTGGCCCAGCGGGGGCCCTCCAAGAGACCCAGTACTTC.

V is TRBV20-1 and J is TRBJ2-1, with unresolved D. Trimming removed 3 bases at V and 6 bases at J, with 12 bases between. This CDR3 spans 13 amino acids. CDR1 DFQATT and CDR2 SNEGSKA come from the germline V gene (reference sequence). CDR3 sequence: CSASVKSLNEQFF. Written as DNA, the CDR3 is TGCAGTGCTAGTGTAAAGAGTCTCAATGAGCAGTTCTTC.